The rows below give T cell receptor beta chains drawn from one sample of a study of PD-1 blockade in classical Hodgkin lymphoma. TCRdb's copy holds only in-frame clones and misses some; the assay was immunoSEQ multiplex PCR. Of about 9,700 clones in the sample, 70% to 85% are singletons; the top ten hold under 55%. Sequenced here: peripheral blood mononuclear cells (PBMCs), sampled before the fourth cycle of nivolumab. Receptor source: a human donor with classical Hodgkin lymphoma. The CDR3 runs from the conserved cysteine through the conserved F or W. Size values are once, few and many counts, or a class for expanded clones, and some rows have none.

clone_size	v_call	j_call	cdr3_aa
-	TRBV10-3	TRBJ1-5	CAISGSADQPQHF
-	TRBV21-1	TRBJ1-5	CARLHWHHQPQHF
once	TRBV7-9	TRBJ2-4	CASSLTGALAKNIQYF
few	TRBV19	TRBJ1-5	CASSRKGQGNQPQHF
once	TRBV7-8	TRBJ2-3	CASSLPRTVGISSTDTQYF
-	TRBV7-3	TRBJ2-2	CASSPGLAITGELFF
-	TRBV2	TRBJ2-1	CASSEVGLRDSLKGEQFF
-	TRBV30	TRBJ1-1	CAWTSPGQGIWTEAFF
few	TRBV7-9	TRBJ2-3	CASSSTGGDDTQYF
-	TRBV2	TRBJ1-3	CASSTGLSGNTIYF
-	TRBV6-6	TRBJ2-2	CASSYSPGLNTGELFF
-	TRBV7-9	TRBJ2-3	CASSPIAGNLYTDTQYF
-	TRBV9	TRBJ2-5	CASSARGTETQYF
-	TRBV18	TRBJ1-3	CASSPFSRDHSGNTIYF
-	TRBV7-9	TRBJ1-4	CASSPRGGTEKLFF
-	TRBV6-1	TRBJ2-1	CASIRAGNNEQFF
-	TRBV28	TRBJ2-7	CASSLAGGSYEQYF
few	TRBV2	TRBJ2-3	CASTLQQIPDTQYF
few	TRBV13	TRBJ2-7	CASSSLGLAGSYEQYF
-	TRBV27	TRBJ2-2	CASSLRQGSGELFF
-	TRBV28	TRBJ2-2	CASTLRPGELFF
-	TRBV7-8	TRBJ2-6	CASSQRFSGANVLTF
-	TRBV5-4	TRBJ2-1	CASSLFGTDYNEQFF
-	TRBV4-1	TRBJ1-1	CASSLRQGARVGAYTEAFF
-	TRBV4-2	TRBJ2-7	CASSQAERGLDEQYF
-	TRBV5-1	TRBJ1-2	CASSLVQGAPGDYTF
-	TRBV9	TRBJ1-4	CASSYDRNVNEKLFF
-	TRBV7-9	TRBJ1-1	CASSRTILNTEAFF
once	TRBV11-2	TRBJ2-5	CASSFYRGQGETQYF
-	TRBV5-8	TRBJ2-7	CASSGPGTGGYEQYF
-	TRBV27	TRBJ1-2	CASSLHPNYGYTF
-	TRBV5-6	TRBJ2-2	CASSLPRVQELFF
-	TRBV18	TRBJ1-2	CASSDDGSTYGYTF
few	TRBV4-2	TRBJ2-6	CASSQDGFSGANVLTF
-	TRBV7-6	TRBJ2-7	CASSQAGGYEQYF
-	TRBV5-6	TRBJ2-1	CASSFASGSWDEQFF
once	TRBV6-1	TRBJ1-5	CASTRDRGLNQPQHF
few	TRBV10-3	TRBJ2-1	CAISESRASGDHNEQFF
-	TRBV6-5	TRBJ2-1	CASSLPPFDEQFF
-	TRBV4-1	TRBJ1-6	CASSQAGVVYNSPLHF
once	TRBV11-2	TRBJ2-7	CASSLSSYEQYF
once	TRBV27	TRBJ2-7	CASRIAAGAEQYF